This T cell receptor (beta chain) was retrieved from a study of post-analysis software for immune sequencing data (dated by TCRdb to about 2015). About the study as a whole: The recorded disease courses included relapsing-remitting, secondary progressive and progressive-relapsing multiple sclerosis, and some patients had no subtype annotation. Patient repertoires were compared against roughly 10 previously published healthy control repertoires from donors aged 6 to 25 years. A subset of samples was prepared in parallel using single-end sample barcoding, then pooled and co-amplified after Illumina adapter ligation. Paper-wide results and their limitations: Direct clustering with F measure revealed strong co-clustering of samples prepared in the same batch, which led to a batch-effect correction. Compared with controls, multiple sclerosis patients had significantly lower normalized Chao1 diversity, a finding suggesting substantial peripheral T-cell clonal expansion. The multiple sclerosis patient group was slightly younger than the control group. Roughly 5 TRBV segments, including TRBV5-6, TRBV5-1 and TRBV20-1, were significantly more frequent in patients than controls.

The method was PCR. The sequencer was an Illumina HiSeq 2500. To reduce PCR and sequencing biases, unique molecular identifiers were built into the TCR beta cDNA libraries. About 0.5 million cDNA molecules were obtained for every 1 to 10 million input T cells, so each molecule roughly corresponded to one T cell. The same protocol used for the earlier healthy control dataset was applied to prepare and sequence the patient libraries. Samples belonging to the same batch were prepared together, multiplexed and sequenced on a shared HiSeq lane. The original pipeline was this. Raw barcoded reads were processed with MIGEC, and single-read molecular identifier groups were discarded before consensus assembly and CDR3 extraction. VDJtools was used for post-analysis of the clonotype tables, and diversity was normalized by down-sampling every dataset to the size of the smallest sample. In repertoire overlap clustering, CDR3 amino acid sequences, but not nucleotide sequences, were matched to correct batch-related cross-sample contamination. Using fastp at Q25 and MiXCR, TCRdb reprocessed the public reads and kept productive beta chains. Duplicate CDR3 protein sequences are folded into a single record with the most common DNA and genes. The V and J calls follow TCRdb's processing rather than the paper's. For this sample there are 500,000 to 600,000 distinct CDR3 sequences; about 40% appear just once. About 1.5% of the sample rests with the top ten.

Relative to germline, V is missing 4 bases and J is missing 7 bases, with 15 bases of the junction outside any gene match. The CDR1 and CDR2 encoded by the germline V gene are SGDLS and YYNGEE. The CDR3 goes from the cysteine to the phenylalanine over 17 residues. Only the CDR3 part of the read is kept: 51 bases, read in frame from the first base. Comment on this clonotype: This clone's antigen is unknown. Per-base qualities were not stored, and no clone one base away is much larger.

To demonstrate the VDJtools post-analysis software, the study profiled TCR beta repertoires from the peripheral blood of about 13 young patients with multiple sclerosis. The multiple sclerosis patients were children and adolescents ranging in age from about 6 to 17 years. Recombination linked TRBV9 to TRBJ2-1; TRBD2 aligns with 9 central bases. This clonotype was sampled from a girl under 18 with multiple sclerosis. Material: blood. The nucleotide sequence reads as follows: TGTGCCAGCAGCCCTTCAGGGGGGCGGGGGGGCGGTAATGAGCAGTTCTTC. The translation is CASSPSGGRGGGNEQFF.